This T cell receptor beta chain was retrieved from a study of T-cell memory formation after mild COVID-19. This clonotype has just a few counts. TCRdb re-analysed the 5' RACE reads in MiXCR, keeping a single row per CDR3 protein. Counted here are about 110,000 distinct CDR3 sequences, over 15% occurring once; the ten biggest clones make up around 5.1%. The germline CDR1 and CDR2 sequences are SGHAT and FQNNGV. This CDR3 is 13 amino acids long. Trimming shortened V by 6 bases and J by 7 bases, and 12 bases separated the two germline ends. The V call is TRBV11-2, the J call TRBJ2-2; D ambiguous. The material sequenced was PBMCs or a T cell subset sorted from them (not recorded which). The clonotype comes from a man between 18 and 29 years old who had mild COVID-19 (a few samples of this study predate the infection). Cell type and time point are not known. CDR3 in DNA: TGTGCCAGCAGATCCCCTGCGGTCGGGGAGCTGTTTTTT. Its translation is CASRSPAVGELFF.